The rows below give T cell receptor beta chains drawn from one sample of a study of T cell responses to AZD1222 COVID-19 vaccine. The protocol was immunoSEQ multiplex PCR, while the TCRdb copy is restricted to in-frame clones and leaves out a portion. The data contain about 140,000 clones, about 91% of them seen just once; the ten biggest clones take up around 3.5%. Sequenced here: peripheral blood, sampled 28 days after the second AZD1222 dose. Receptors originate from an adult who received the AZD1222 COVID-19 vaccine. Both conserved end residues are part of each CDR3. The order of the fields is clone size, J gene, V gene, D gene, CDR3 length, CDR3 protein, CDR3 DNA. A D gene is named only where the DNA matches it firmly. Size values are once, few and many counts, or a class for expanded clones, and some rows have none.

clone_size: NA
j_call: TRBJ2-3
v_call: TRBV28
d_call: NA
cdr3_length: 17
cdr3_aa: CASSPQGWGRVKDTQYF
cdr3_nt: TGTGCCAGCAGTCCCCAGGGGTGGGGGAGAGTCAAGGATACGCAGTATTTT

clone_size: NA
j_call: TRBJ2-1
v_call: TRBV10-3
d_call: NA
cdr3_length: 14
cdr3_aa: CAISDRERGGEQFF
cdr3_nt: TGTGCCATCAGTGACCGGGAGCGAGGTGGTGAGCAGTTCTTC

clone_size: NA
j_call: TRBJ1-3
v_call: TRBV6-6
d_call: NA
cdr3_length: 14
cdr3_aa: CASSFRGSGNTIYF
cdr3_nt: TGTGCCAGCAGTTTTCGGGGCTCTGGAAACACCATATATTTT

clone_size: NA
j_call: TRBJ2-7
v_call: TRBV5-8
d_call: TRBD1
cdr3_length: 15
cdr3_aa: CASSIPGQGAYEQYF
cdr3_nt: TGTGCCAGCAGCATTCCGGGACAGGGTGCCTACGAGCAGTACTTC

clone_size: NA
j_call: TRBJ1-5
v_call: TRBV6-5
d_call: NA
cdr3_length: 13
cdr3_aa: CATGKVTDQPQHF
cdr3_nt: TGTGCCACCGGGAAGGTCACGGATCAGCCCCAGCATTTT

clone_size: NA
j_call: TRBJ2-3
v_call: TRBV29-1
d_call: NA
cdr3_length: 13
cdr3_aa: CSTRFSSTDTQYF
cdr3_nt: TGCAGCACTAGGTTCTCTAGCACAGATACGCAGTATTTT

clone_size: once
j_call: TRBJ1-1
v_call: TRBV6-1
d_call: TRBD1
cdr3_length: 15
cdr3_aa: CASSEVAGGETEAFF
cdr3_nt: TGTGCCAGCAGTGAAGTGGCAGGGGGAGAGACTGAAGCTTTCTTT

clone_size: NA
j_call: TRBJ2-2
v_call: TRBV14
d_call: NA
cdr3_length: 14
cdr3_aa: CASSQATYTGELFF
cdr3_nt: TGTGCCAGCAGCCAAGCGACATACACCGGGGAGCTGTTTTTT

clone_size: NA
j_call: TRBJ1-3
v_call: TRBV5-8
d_call: NA
cdr3_length: 15
cdr3_aa: CASSLSGDSGNTIYF
cdr3_nt: TGTGCCAGCAGCTTGTCGGGGGACTCTGGAAACACCATATATTTT

clone_size: NA
j_call: TRBJ2-4
v_call: TRBV28
d_call: NA
cdr3_length: 22
cdr3_aa: CASTHRGVYVTSSLGAKNIQYF
cdr3_nt: TGTGCCAGCACTCACCGGGGTGTGTACGTGACATCATCCCTCGGGGCCAAAAACATTCAGTACTTC

clone_size: NA
j_call: TRBJ1-2
v_call: TRBV19
d_call: NA
cdr3_length: 13
cdr3_aa: CASSVGTDYGYTF
cdr3_nt: TGTGCCAGTAGTGTCGGGACGGACTATGGCTACACCTTC

clone_size: NA
j_call: TRBJ2-6
v_call: TRBV6-1
d_call: TRBD1
cdr3_length: 16
cdr3_aa: CASSERQGTGANVLTF
cdr3_nt: TGTGCCAGCAGTGAAAGACAGGGGACTGGGGCCAACGTCCTGACTTTC

clone_size: once
j_call: TRBJ2-5
v_call: TRBV30
d_call: TRBD1
cdr3_length: 15
cdr3_aa: CAWSGQGLRRETQYF
cdr3_nt: TGTGCCTGGAGCGGACAGGGTTTACGTCGGGAGACCCAGTACTTC

clone_size: NA
j_call: TRBJ1-6
v_call: TRBV9
d_call: TRBD1
cdr3_length: 15
cdr3_aa: CASSVEGQNNSPLHF
cdr3_nt: TGTGCCAGCAGCGTAGAGGGACAGAATAATTCACCCCTCCACTTT

clone_size: NA
j_call: TRBJ1-6
v_call: TRBV28
d_call: NA
cdr3_length: 12
cdr3_aa: CASSLNGSPLHF
cdr3_nt: TGTGCCAGCAGTTTAAACGGTTCACCCCTCCACTTT

clone_size: NA
j_call: TRBJ1-4
v_call: TRBV3-1/TRBV3-2
d_call: TRBD1
cdr3_length: 13
cdr3_aa: CASSQDRGEKLFF
cdr3_nt: TGTGCCAGCAGCCAAGACAGGGGGGAAAAACTGTTTTTT

clone_size: few
j_call: TRBJ1-5
v_call: TRBV19
d_call: NA
cdr3_length: 18
cdr3_aa: CASSIDFTQLVNNQPQHF
cdr3_nt: TGTGCCAGTAGTATAGATTTTACACAGCTGGTTAACAATCAGCCCCAGCATTTT

clone_size: NA
j_call: TRBJ2-1
v_call: TRBV6-2/TRBV6-3
d_call: TRBD2
cdr3_length: 12
cdr3_aa: CASSRSGTEQFF
cdr3_nt: TGTGCCAGCAGTCGGAGCGGGACTGAGCAGTTCTTC

clone_size: NA
j_call: TRBJ1-1
v_call: TRBV20-1
d_call: NA
cdr3_length: 11
cdr3_aa: CSARVNTEAFF
cdr3_nt: TGCAGTGCTAGAGTGAACACTGAAGCTTTCTTT

clone_size: NA
j_call: TRBJ1-1
v_call: TRBV28
d_call: TRBD1
cdr3_length: 14
cdr3_aa: CASSSGTGNTEAFF
cdr3_nt: TGTGCCAGCAGCTCCGGGACAGGGAACACTGAAGCTTTCTTT

clone_size: NA
j_call: TRBJ2-5
v_call: TRBV19
d_call: TRBD1
cdr3_length: 14
cdr3_aa: CASSRGTGIETQYF
cdr3_nt: TGTGCCAGTAGTCGGGGGACAGGGATAGAGACCCAGTACTTC

clone_size: NA
j_call: TRBJ1-5
v_call: TRBV2
d_call: TRBD1
cdr3_length: 16
cdr3_aa: CASSEAMDRGSQPQHF
cdr3_nt: TGTGCCAGCAGTGAAGCGATGGACAGGGGATCTCAGCCCCAGCATTTT